This TCR beta chain was recorded in a study of cytomegalovirus exposure and HLA in healthy donors. Germline-derived CDR1 and CDR2 are SGHAT and FQNNGV. CDR3 size: 15 residues. Trimming stripped 1 base from V and 3 bases from J, with 10 bases between. The PCR employed 60 Vbeta primers together with 13 Jbeta primers. Only in-frame clones appear in the TCRdb table, and some are missing; sequencing was by immunoSEQ multiplex PCR. In the table there are 150,000 to 200,000 clones, 80% of which are singletons. This sequence was found in a man aged 30 to 45 in good health and CMV-seronegative. V is TRBV11-2 and J is TRBJ1-5, with a weak D call TRBD1 (5 bases). Sequencing used PBMCs. This CDR3 reads CASSLGGRANQPQHF. The CDR3 nucleotides read TGTGCCAGCAGCTTAGGGGGCCGGGCCAATCAGCCCCAGCATTTT.